This T cell receptor beta chain originates from a study of blood T cells in healthy people across ages. Whole-study results and caveats: Estimates based on one million T cells were treated as lower bounds.

Together with a sample-barcoded 5' primer, a J-beta primer mix was included in a second PCR lasting roughly 6 to 12 cycles. TCRdb independently ran MiXCR on the 5' RACE reads; one entry per CDR3 protein. The sample includes about 1.4 million distinct CDR3 sequences, 55% to 75% of them seen just once. The ends lost 6 bases at V and 1 base at J; junction bases unmatched: 5. Germline assignment: CDR1 DFQATT and CDR2 SNEGSKA (reference sequence). The CDR3 contains 13 residues. As for this clonotype: Antigen: not known.

The sequenced material came from blood. This sequence was found in a man between 18 and 35 years old in good health. This chain uses TRBV20-1 with TRBJ2-7; TRBD2 agrees at 8 bases. The CDR3 spells CSARQRGSYEQYF. CDR3 bases: TGCAGTGCCAGGCAGCGGGGGTCCTACGAGCAGTACTTC.